Here is one T cell receptor (beta chain) with its context. Its target is unknown. TCRdb used MiXCR to reprocess the 5' RACE reads, holding one entry per CDR3 protein. The sample consists of about 47,000 distinct CDR3 sequences, 7.5% to 10% of them appearing once. The sample belongs to a study of T-cell memory formation after mild COVID-19. Study-wide points: The study detected some responding clones in pre-infection memory, suggesting cross-reactive memory joined. Later expanders leaned toward CD4+, whereas clones contracting from day 15 to 85 were balanced CD4/CD8.

Germline V gene lookup returns CDR1 GTSNPN and CDR2 SVGIG (reference sequence). The CDR3 is 14 residues long. Trimming pared 3 bases from V and 10 bases from J, leaving 16 bases between. This receptor was obtained from an adult woman who had mild COVID-19 (a few samples of this study predate the infection). Cell type and time point are not known. The chain uses TRBV30 and TRBJ1-6; a weak D match, TRBD1 (5 bases). Sequenced: PBMCs or a T cell subset sorted from them (not recorded which). CDR3 sequence reads: CAWRGSAGNSPLHF. CDR3 bases: TGTGCCTGGAGGGGCTCGGCAGGGAACTCACCCCTCCACTTT.